The next 15 T cell receptor beta chains were all read from a single sample in a study of T cell responses to AZD1222 COVID-19 vaccine. Sequencing used immunoSEQ multiplex PCR; TCRdb keeps in-frame clones, though not all of them. The table records approximately 260,000 clones, 85% to 95% of them present only once. The sequences come from peripheral blood, collected on day 0 of AZD1222 vaccination. These receptors were taken from an adult in good health.

This chain links TRBV3-1 (or the pseudogene TRBV3-2) with TRBJ1-5; D is unclear. The germline V gene encodes CDR1 LGHDT and CDR2 YNNKEL (reference sequence). Between the trimmed V and J ends, which lost 0 bases and 7 bases, there was a span of 10 bases. This CDR3 is 14 amino acids long. The CDR3 sequence: CASSQEEGSQPQHF. The CDR3 bases are TGTGCCAGCAGCCAAGAAGAGGGCAGCCAGCCCCAGCATTTT.

J is TRBJ2-4 and V is TRBV7-9, with 9 bases identical to TRBD2. Per germline, CDR1 SEHNR and CDR2 FQNEAQ (reference sequence). The V gene end was trimmed by 1 base and the J gene end by 6 bases; junction bases not matched to a gene: 4. The CDR3 length is 15 residues. CDR3 in DNA: TGTGCCAGCAGCTTAGGAGCGGGAGGTGGAAACATTCAGTACTTC. The encoded protein is CASSLGAGGGNIQYF.

In DNA, the CDR3 is TGCGCCAGCAGCTTGGCGTCAGGGGTTTTCTACGAGCAGTACTTC. This codes for CASSLASGVFYEQYF. V is TRBV5-1 and J is TRBJ2-7; TRBD1 might be the D (6 bases). The V and J ends lost 0 bases and 3 bases respectively, with 13 bases between them. The germline CDR1 and CDR2 sequences are SGHRS and YFSETQ. The CDR3 contains 15 residues.

The chain carries TRBV25-1 and TRBJ1-2; D might be TRBD1 (5 bases). The CDR3 extends over 14 amino acids. V was shortened by 6 bases and J by 3 bases, with 14 bases between the two germline ends. The germline CDR1 and CDR2 sequences are MGHDK and SYGVNS. The CDR3 spells CASRVSGRDYGYTF. CDR3 nucleotide sequence: TGTGCCAGCAGAGTCTCAGGGCGAGACTATGGCTACACCTTC.

This chain joins TRBV28 and TRBJ2-2; either TRBD1 or TRBD2 may supply D (6 bases each). This CDR3 comprises 16 residues. Trimming removed 7 bases at V and 2 bases at J, with 17 bases between. Germline V gene data show CDR1 as MDHEN and CDR2 as SYDVKM. CDR3 DNA sequence: TGTGCCAGCACTTCAGGAGGGGGACTCAACACCGGGGAGCTGTTTTTT. Translating it yields CASTSGGGLNTGELFF.

This clone was seen once. The chain joins TRBV14 to TRBJ1-1; D remains ambiguous. The V gene lost 1 base and the J gene lost 4 bases, with 13 bases spanning the gap. This CDR3 has 15 amino acids. Germline lookup yields CDR1 SGHDN and CDR2 FVKESK. This chain's CDR3 is CASSQVRGVGTEAFF. In nucleotides, the CDR3 is TGTGCCAGCAGCCAAGTGCGGGGTGTGGGCACTGAAGCTTTCTTT.

This chain uses TRBV19 with TRBJ2-1; tentatively, D is TRBD2 (6 bases). V was clipped by 0 bases and J by 0 bases, with 12 bases between them. CDR1 LNHDA and CDR2 SQIVND come from the germline V gene (reference sequence). The CDR3 contains 17 residues. The CDR3 loop reads CASSIDGSGSSYNEQFF. The CDR3 DNA reads as TGTGCCAGTAGTATAGATGGTAGCGGAAGCTCCTACAATGAGCAGTTCTTC. Complete variable domain (other parts from reference TRBV19 and TRBJ2-1): DGGITQSPKYLFRKEGQNVTLSCEQNLNHDAMYWYRQDPGQGLRLIYYSQIVNDFQKGDIAEGYSVSREKKESFPLTVTSAQKNPTAFYLCASSIDGSGSSYNEQFFGPGTRLTVL.

The CDR3, as DNA: TGTGCCAGCAGCAAAGATCAACGGTTGGCCACAGATACGCAGTATTTT. Encoded protein: CASSKDQRLATDTQYF. The rearrangement links TRBV21-1 to TRBJ2-3. TRBV21-1 is termed a pseudogene. The CDR3 runs 16 residues.

The genes are TRBV19 and TRBJ1-5, with D unresolved. Germline lookup yields CDR1 LNHDA and CDR2 SQIVND (reference sequence). CDR3 length equals 15 residues. V was shortened by 7 bases and J by 0 bases, with 13 bases between the two germline ends. The CDR3 DNA follows: TGTGCCAGTACCATGGACCTTTATAGCAATCAGCCCCAGCATTTT. Amino acid sequence: CASTMDLYSNQPQHF.

CDR3 nucleotide sequence: TGTGCCAGCAGCTTTGGGGGTATAGAGAATCAGCCCCAGCATTTT. Protein product: CASSFGGIENQPQHF. The chain has TRBV7-2 and TRBJ1-5; D possibly corresponds to TRBD1 (5 bases). CDR3 length equals 15 residues. Germline V gene lookup returns CDR1 SGHTA and CDR2 FQGNSA. Trimming removed 3 bases at V and 4 bases at J, with 13 bases between.

This chain links TRBV5-1 with TRBJ2-3, with D possibly being TRBD1 or TRBD2 (5 bases each). The CDR3 extends over 20 amino acids. Germline V gene lookup returns CDR1 SGHRS and CDR2 YFSETQ. V shed 4 bases and J shed 2 bases, with 29 bases lying between them. CDR3 amino acids: CASSPTRSSGASFDTDTQYF. In DNA, the CDR3 is TGCGCCAGCAGCCCGACGCGGTCAAGTGGGGCTAGCTTTGACACAGATACGCAGTATTTT.

The chain carries TRBV27 and TRBJ1-6, with D maybe TRBD1 (5 bases). V shed 6 bases and J shed 6 bases, with 12 bases lying between them. CDR1 MNHEY and CDR2 SMNVEV come from the germline V gene (reference sequence). The CDR3 loop spans 14 amino acids. This chain's CDR3 is CASSTRGTNSPLHF. The CDR3 DNA sequence: TGTGCCAGCAGCACCCGGGGGACTAATTCACCCCTCCACTTT.

The V call is TRBV9, the J call TRBJ2-1; 7 bases fit TRBD1. Looked up from germline, CDR1 is SGDLS and CDR2 is YYNGEE. The ends lost 5 bases at V and 10 bases at J; junction bases unmatched: 12. The CDR3 has 14 residues. The CDR3 reads CASSPGQTYREQFF. CDR3 nucleotide sequence: TGTGCCAGCAGTCCGGGACAGACCTACAGGGAGCAGTTCTTC.

CDR3 DNA sequence: TGTGCCAGCAGTCCCGGGACAAAATACGAGCAGTACTTC. Amino acid sequence: CASSPGTKYEQYF. The genes are TRBV7-9 and TRBJ2-7; maybe TRBD1 (6 bases). The CDR3 length is 13 residues. Trimming shortened V by 6 bases and J by 4 bases, and 13 bases separated the two germline ends. CDR1 and CDR2 from the germline V gene are SEHNR and FQNEAQ (reference sequence).

This clone has only one observation. The chain combines TRBV9 with TRBJ1-1, with D possibly TRBD1 on 5 matching bases. CDR1 is SGDLS, CDR2 YYNGEE, per germline. Trimming removed 4 bases at V and 5 bases at J, with 15 bases between. The CDR3 spans 14 residues. CDR3 nucleotide sequence: TGTGCCAGCAGCTTGGGAGGGGCGGGTACTGAAGCTTTCTTT. Its protein product is CASSLGGAGTEAFF.